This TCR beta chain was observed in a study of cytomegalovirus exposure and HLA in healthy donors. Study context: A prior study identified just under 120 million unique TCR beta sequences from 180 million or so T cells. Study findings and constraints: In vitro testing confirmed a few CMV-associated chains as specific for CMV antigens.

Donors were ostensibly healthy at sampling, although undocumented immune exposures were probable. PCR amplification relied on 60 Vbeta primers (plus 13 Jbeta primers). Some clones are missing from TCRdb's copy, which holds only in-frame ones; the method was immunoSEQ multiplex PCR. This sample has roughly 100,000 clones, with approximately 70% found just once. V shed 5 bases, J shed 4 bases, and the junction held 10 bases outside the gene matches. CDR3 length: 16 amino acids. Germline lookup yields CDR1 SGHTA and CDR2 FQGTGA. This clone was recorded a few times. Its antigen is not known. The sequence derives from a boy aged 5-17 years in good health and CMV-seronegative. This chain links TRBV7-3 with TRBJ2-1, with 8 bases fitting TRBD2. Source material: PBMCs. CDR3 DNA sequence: TGTGCCAGCAGCCCCTTCGGGAGCGGGAGATACAATGAGCAGTTCTTC. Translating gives CASSPFGSGRYNEQFF.